This TCR beta chain was retrieved from a study of T cells in Graves' hyperthyroidism and ophthalmopathy. Study-wide points: Stable hyperthyroidism and ophthalmopathy were separated using 13 V-J signatures. Expanded thyroid clonotypes (above 0.001) were mostly also found in blood.

This clonotype was observed at least ten times. The antigen remains unidentified. TCR beta CDR3 regions were amplified from RNA transcripts. HTBI primers were employed in a first-round RT-PCR of the TCR CDR3. MiXCR, applied by TCRdb to the multiplex PCR reads, yields one record per CDR3 protein. The sample shows 660,000 or so distinct CDR3 sequences, just under 45% of them seen only once. The V end lost 4 bases, the J end lost 0 bases, and 15 bases lay between the germline ends. The CDR3 consists of 15 residues. From germline, CDR1 is SQVTM and CDR2 ANQGSEA. This receptor was obtained from an adult man with Graves' disease, either hyperthyroidism or ophthalmopathy (not recorded which). Sequencing was performed on peripheral blood or thyroid tissue (not recorded which). The chain is built from TRBV29-1 and TRBJ1-2, with D tentatively TRBD1 (5 bases). The CDR3 sequence is CSVAGLSNPNYGYTF. CDR3 DNA: TGCAGCGTTGCGGGGCTTTCTAACCCTAACTATGGCTACACCTTC.